This T cell receptor beta chain was captured by sequencing in a study of tumor and adjacent non-tumor tissue in lung cancer. Study background: Aged 31 to 76 years, patients included more than nine men and about 5 women with stage I to III disease.

TCRbeta libraries were built with three rounds of nested PCR, modified from ARM-PCR. TCRdb re-called the multiplex PCR reads with MiXCR, one entry per CDR3 protein. The profile shows around 70,000 distinct CDR3 sequences, roughly 72% of them singletons. The template was RNA from unsorted bulk tissue. This CDR3 spans 15 amino acids. A remark on this clonotype: An end of the junction does not agree with germline; a read error may underlie this.

The material sequenced was lung tumor tissue. The rearrangement joins TRBV12-3 or TRBV12-4 to TRBJ2-1, with 7 bases matching TRBD2. The source is a man in his 60s with non-small cell lung cancer. CDR3 nucleotides: TGTGCCAGCAGTCTCCCTCAGCGGGACCACAATAAGCAGTCCTTC. Amino acid sequence: CASSLPQRDHNKQSF.